These 28 T cell receptor beta chains were sequenced from one sample in a study of T-cell memory formation after mild COVID-19. Via MiXCR, TCRdb re-called the 5' RACE reads, giving one row per CDR3 protein. This sample yields roughly 130,000 distinct CDR3 sequences, of which around 15% are seen a single time; about 5% belongs to the top ten. Sample: PBMCs or a T cell subset sorted from them (not recorded which). These receptors were taken from a man aged 18 to 30 who had mild COVID-19 (a few samples of this study predate the infection). Cell type and time point are not known.

The genes are TRBV3-1 and TRBJ2-2; 11 nucleotides align to TRBD2. Trimming at V came to 3 bases and at J to 3 bases, leaving 3 bases not matched to a gene. The CDR3 covers 16 residues. The germline gives CDR1 LGHDT, CDR2 YNNKEL (reference sequence). As DNA, the CDR3 is TGTGCCAGCAGCCATTGGACTAGCGGGTACACCGGGGAGCTGTTTTTT. Translated, it gives CASSHWTSGYTGELFF. Drawing the rest from reference TRBV3-1 and TRBJ2-2, the complete variable domain is DTAVSQTPKYLVTQMGNDKSIKCEQNLGHDTMYWYKQDSKKFLKIMFSYNNKELIINETVPNRFSPKSPDKAHLNLHINSLELGDSAVYFCASSHWTSGYTGELFFGEGSRLTVL.

The rearrangement uses TRBV28 and TRBJ1-1, with D perhaps matching TRBD1 (5 bases). Trimming shortened V by 6 bases and J by 11 bases, and 19 bases separated the two germline ends. There are 13 residues in the CDR3. Germline CDR1 MDHEN, CDR2 SYDVKM. Here the CDR3 DNA reads TGTGCCAGCAGCCAAACGATCCTTCGGGGGGCTTTCTTT. Amino acids: CASSQTILRGAFF.

This chain links TRBV27 with TRBJ2-3; perhaps TRBD2 as D (5 bases). The CDR3 is 13 amino acids. Germline CDR1 and CDR2: MNHEY and SMNVEV (reference sequence). V was trimmed by 3 bases and J by 5 bases, leaving 9 bases between them. DNA of the CDR3: TGTGCCAGCAGTTTTAGCGCTGAAGATACGCAGTATTTT. Encoded protein: CASSFSAEDTQYF.

Only a few counts were recorded for this clonotype. The rearrangement links TRBV18 to TRBJ1-1, with D uncertain. V was clipped by 1 base and J by 1 base, with 13 bases between them. In germline, CDR1 is KGHSH, CDR2 LQKENI. The length of the CDR3 is 16 residues. The CDR3 DNA sequence: TGTGCCAGCTCACCACGGCTGACGGATGCGAACACTGAAGCTTTCTTT. Its translation: CASSPRLTDANTEAFF.

There are a few counts of this clonotype. This chain links TRBV12-3 or TRBV12-4 with TRBJ1-6; D remains unclear. CDR3 length equals 12 residues. The V and J ends lost 3 bases and 9 bases respectively, with 6 bases between them. CDR3 amino acids: CASSFEGSPLHF. Written as DNA, the CDR3 is TGTGCCAGCAGTTTCGAAGGTTCACCCCTCCACTTT.

This clonotype was detected a few times. This chain joins TRBV4-1 and TRBJ2-5; 7 positions agree with TRBD1. The CDR3 spans 15 residues. Germline loops: CDR1 MGHRA, CDR2 YSYEKL. Trimming took 6 bases from V and 2 from J; bases not matched to a gene: 9. The DNA for the CDR3 is TGCGCCAGCAGTAACAATCTGGGACAGCAAGAGACCCAGTACTTC. Translating it yields CASSNNLGQQETQYF.

The chain employs TRBV6-6 and TRBJ1-6, with 8 bases matching TRBD1. J lost 18 bases, V lost 2 bases, and 12 bases had no gene match. The CDR3 runs to 14 residues. Germline V gene data show CDR1 as MNHNY and CDR2 as SVGAGI (reference sequence). The CDR3 DNA sequence: TGTGCCAGCAGTTACGGGGACAGGCAAACCGCACCCCACTTT. As protein: CASSYGDRQTAPHF.

The chain uses TRBV6-2 or TRBV6-3 and TRBJ2-2; possibly TRBD2 for D (5 bases). In germline, CDR1 is MNHEY, CDR2 SVGEGT. Trimming took off 5 bases at V and 4 bases at J, with 20 bases between the two ends. The CDR3 is 17 amino acids. The CDR3 bases are TGTGCCAGCAGTACCCGTGGAGGAATTCGGGGCACCGGGGAGCTGTTTTTT. Protein sequence: CASSTRGGIRGTGELFF.

This clonotype has more than one count but fewer than ten. V and J are TRBV7-2 and TRBJ2-5; 7 nucleotides match TRBD2. Germline trimming cut 4 bases from V and 2 bases from J; bases unmatched to any gene: 7. Per germline, CDR1 SGHTA and CDR2 FQGNSA. The CDR3 is made up of 15 amino acids. Here the CDR3 DNA reads TGTGCCAGCAGCTCTGGTGGGGGGGGTCAAGAGACCCAGTACTTC. Amino acid sequence: CASSSGGGGQETQYF.

Many counts were recorded for this clonotype. This rearrangement joins TRBV6-6 to TRBJ1-5, with D unclear. V lost 4 bases, J lost 7 bases, and 5 bases lay in between. CDR1 and CDR2 from the germline V gene are MNHNY and SVGAGI (reference sequence). The CDR3 covers 11 residues. CDR3 DNA: TGTGCCAGCAGTTCAGAACAGCCCCAGCATTTT. Translating gives CASSSEQPQHF.

This clonotype has just a few counts. V usage is TRBV4-2 and J usage is TRBJ2-2; D may be TRBD2 (6 bases). The ends were cut back, 0 bases at V and 7 bases at J, with 18 bases in the middle. The CDR3 runs 17 residues. CDR1 is LGHNA, CDR2 YNFKEQ, per germline. This CDR3 is CASSQERRGQLLGELFF. CDR3 nucleotides: TGTGCCAGCAGCCAAGAAAGGCGGGGCCAGCTCCTCGGGGAGCTGTTTTTT.

This clonotype has only a few counts. This chain uses TRBV12-3 or TRBV12-4 with TRBJ1-2; D not resolved. The CDR3 runs to 13 residues. Deletions cut 5 bases from V and 8 bases from J, with 15 bases between. The CDR3 region is CASSPRGAWGYTF. In DNA form, the CDR3 reads TGTGCCAGCAGTCCTCGGGGAGCCTGGGGCTACACCTTC.

V usage is TRBV7-6 and J usage is TRBJ2-5; D possibly matches TRBD1 or TRBD2 (6 bases each). V lost 4 bases and J lost 5, with 14 bases in between. Germline CDR1 SGHVS, CDR2 FNYEAQ. The CDR3 loop spans 14 amino acids. The DNA for the CDR3 is TGTGCCAGCAGCTCCTACGGGGGCGGGGAGACCCAGTACTTC. Amino acids: CASSSYGGGETQYF.

The chain links TRBV7-9 to TRBJ2-2; D is undetermined. Germline V gives CDR1 SEHNR, CDR2 FQNEAQ (reference sequence). V was pared by 10 bases and J by 6 bases, with 6 bases between. The CDR3 loop spans 10 amino acids. DNA of the CDR3: TGTGCCACTGATCCCGGGGAGCTGTTTTTT. Its translation is CATDPGELFF.

This clonotype has only a few counts. The chain is built from TRBV9 and TRBJ1-3; D possibly corresponds to TRBD1 (5 bases). The CDR3 runs to 15 residues. Looked up from germline, CDR1 is SGDLS and CDR2 is YYNGEE. V was cut by 4 bases and J by 2 bases, with 13 bases left in between. CDR3 coding DNA: TGTGCCAGCAGCCCAAGGGGAGCACCTGGAAACACCATATATTTT. It specifies CASSPRGAPGNTIYF.

This clonotype was detected many times. This chain joins TRBV7-2 and TRBJ2-1; TRBD1 might be the D (5 bases). V was cut by 1 base and J by 3 bases, with 10 bases left in between. Germline values: CDR1 SGHTA, CDR2 FQGNSA. The CDR3 runs to 15 residues. CDR3 bases: TGTGCCAGCAGCTTAGATTTCACAGGCTACAATGAGCAGTTCTTC. Amino acid sequence: CASSLDFTGYNEQFF.

This clonotype turned up a few times. J is TRBJ1-1 and V is TRBV4-1, with D unresolved. Germline CDR1 and CDR2: MGHRA and YSYEKL. The CDR3 is 13 residues long. The V gene lost 4 bases and the J gene lost 6 bases, with 12 bases spanning the gap. This CDR3 is CASSPREVAEAFF. CDR3 nucleotides: TGCGCCAGCAGCCCTAGGGAGGTGGCTGAAGCTTTCTTT.

A few counts support this clonotype. The V call is TRBV5-4, the J call TRBJ2-6, with a tentative D call TRBD2 (6 bases). This CDR3 is 15 amino acids long. CDR1 and CDR2 (germline): SGHNT, YYREEE (reference sequence). V lost 4 bases and J lost 0, with 8 bases in between. The CDR3 sequence is CASSPGGSGANVLTF. Written as DNA, the CDR3 is TGTGCCAGCAGCCCCGGGGGCTCTGGGGCCAACGTCCTGACTTTC.

This clonotype came up a few times. V usage is TRBV14 and J usage is TRBJ2-5; TRBD2 matches 7 bases. The germline gives CDR1 SGHDN, CDR2 FVKESK. V dropped 1 base and J dropped 3; count of bases not matched to a gene: 8. The CDR3 length is 16 residues. The CDR3 DNA reads as TGTGCCAGCAGCCAAGGAGCGGCTAGCGGAAAAGAGACCCAGTACTTC. This translates into CASSQGAASGKETQYF.

This clonotype has just a few counts. The J gene is TRBJ1-5, the V gene TRBV6-5; 7 bases fit TRBD1. Trimming removed 5 bases from V and 6 bases from J; junction bases left unmatched: 4. This CDR3 spans 13 amino acids. Germline CDR1 and CDR2: MNHEY and SVGAGI. The CDR3 bases are TGTGCCAGCAGTGATCAGGGGGGTCAGCCCCAGCATTTT. Translating it yields CASSDQGGQPQHF.

This clonotype was detected ten times or more. The chain combines TRBV12-3 or TRBV12-4 with TRBJ2-5; D is possibly TRBD1 (5 bases). The CDR3 has 12 residues. Trimming removed 5 bases from V and 5 bases from J, with 9 bases in between. CDR3 nucleotide sequence: TGTGCCAGCAGTCCGCACAGGGAGACCCAGTACTTC. Its protein is CASSPHRETQYF.

In this sample, this clonotype turned up a few times. This sequence joins TRBV5-6 and TRBJ1-1; 11 nucleotides agree with TRBD1. J gave up 1 base and V 4 bases, and 3 bases lay outside the gene matches. CDR3 size: 15 residues. Germline values: CDR1 SGHDT, CDR2 YYEEEE. This CDR3 reads CASSRTGGANTEAFF. In DNA, the CDR3 is TGTGCCAGCAGCCGGACAGGGGGCGCGAACACTGAAGCTTTCTTT.

The CDR3 reads CSARGRTEAFF. The CDR3 DNA is TGCAGTGCCCGCGGGCGCACTGAAGCTTTCTTT. This rearrangement joins TRBV20-1 to TRBJ1-1; D gene ambiguous. The CDR3 has 11 amino acids. V dropped 6 bases and J dropped 4 bases, with 9 bases sitting between them. Looked up from germline, CDR1 is DFQATT and CDR2 is SNEGSKA (reference sequence).

V is TRBV6-5 and J is TRBJ2-4; 8 bases line up with TRBD1. J lost 1 base, V lost 2 bases, and 10 bases had no gene match. CDR3 size: 18 residues. Germline V lookup: CDR1 MNHEY, CDR2 SVGAGI. The CDR3 loop reads CASSYGHGQGRAKNIQYF. For the CDR3, the DNA is TGTGCCAGCAGTTACGGACACGGACAGGGAAGGGCCAAAAACATTCAGTACTTC.

The chain couples TRBV20-1 to TRBJ2-3, with D hard to call. The CDR3 totals 13 residues. The germline gives CDR1 DFQATT, CDR2 SNEGSKA (reference sequence). Deletions cut 2 bases from V and 0 bases from J, with 6 bases between. Here the CDR3 reads CSARFRSTDTQYF. DNA for the CDR3: TGCAGTGCTAGATTCCGGAGCACAGATACGCAGTATTTT.

The CDR3 DNA is TGTGCCAGCAGTCCCAGGGTATATAGCAATCAGCCCCAGCATTTT. Translating it yields CASSPRVYSNQPQHF. The rearrangement uses TRBV12-3 or TRBV12-4 and TRBJ1-5, with a possible D match to TRBD1 (5 bases). CDR3 length: 15 residues. The germline V and J ends were trimmed by 5 bases and 0 bases, with 11 bases remaining between them.

The rearrangement uses TRBV24-1 and TRBJ2-2; D gene ambiguous. This CDR3 has 15 residues. Germline assignment: CDR1 KGHDR and CDR2 SFDVKD. V lost 5 bases, J lost 2 bases, and 11 bases lay in between. The CDR3 sequence is CATSVGVSNTGELFF. CDR3 DNA: TGTGCCACCAGTGTTGGCGTGAGTAACACCGGGGAGCTGTTTTTT.

This clonotype was found a few times. V and J are TRBV20-1 and TRBJ2-2; 10 bases line up with TRBD2. V dropped 4 bases and J dropped 7; count of bases not matched to a gene: 12. CDR3 size: 16 residues. Germline V gene data show CDR1 as DFQATT and CDR2 as SNEGSKA (reference sequence). The DNA of the CDR3 is TGCAGTGCTAACCGCGGCAGCGGGGGGGCTCACGGGGAGCTGTTTTTT. Encoded protein: CSANRGSGGAHGELFF.